The clone carrying this T cell receptor (beta chain) turned up a few times. The data derive from a study of Graves' ophthalmopathy and Graves' hyperthyroidism. Patients were excluded if they had other autoimmune diseases or uncontrolled infections, and likewise if pregnancy or lactation applied. RNA transcripts served as template for amplifying TCR beta CDR3 sequences. HTBI primers served in a first-round RT-PCR, which a second-round multiplex PCR followed. A single record per CDR3 protein comes from TCRdb applying MiXCR to the multiplex PCR reads. The sample has around 1.1 million distinct CDR3 sequences; 35% to 45% are singletons. This TCR was recovered from an adult man with Graves' hyperthyroidism. The specimen was peripheral blood or thyroid tissue (not recorded which).

CDR3 amino acids: CASSVSSSNTGELFF. CDR3 DNA sequence: TGTGCCAGCAGCGTCTCCTCAAGTAACACCGGGGAGCTGTTTTTT. This sequence joins TRBV7-2 and TRBJ2-2, with D hard to call. The CDR3 totals 15 residues. Trimming took off 5 bases at V and 2 bases at J, with 12 bases between the two ends. CDR1 is SGHTA, CDR2 FQGNSA, per germline.